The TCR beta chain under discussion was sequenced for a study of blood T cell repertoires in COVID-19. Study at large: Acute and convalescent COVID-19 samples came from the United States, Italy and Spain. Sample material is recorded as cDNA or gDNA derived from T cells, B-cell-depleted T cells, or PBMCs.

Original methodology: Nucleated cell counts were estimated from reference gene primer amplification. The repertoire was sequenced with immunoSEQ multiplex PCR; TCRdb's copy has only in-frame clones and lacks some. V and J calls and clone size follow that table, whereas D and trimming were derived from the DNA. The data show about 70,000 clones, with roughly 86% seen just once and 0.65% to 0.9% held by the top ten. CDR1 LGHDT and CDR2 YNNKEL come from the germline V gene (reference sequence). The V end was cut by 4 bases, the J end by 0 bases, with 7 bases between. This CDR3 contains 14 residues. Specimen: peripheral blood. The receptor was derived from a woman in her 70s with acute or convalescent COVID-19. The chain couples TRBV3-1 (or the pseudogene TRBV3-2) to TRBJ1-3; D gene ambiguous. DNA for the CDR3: TGTGCCAGCAGCCTTTCCAGCTCTGGAAACACCATATATTTT. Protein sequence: CASSLSSSGNTIYF.